This T cell receptor beta chain originates from a study of shared clonotypes between healthy human individuals. Broader study findings: Naive subsets generally exceeded memory subsets in estimated richness.

About this clone itself: Its antigen is still unknown.

This CDR3 is built from 13 residues. Germline-derived CDR1 and CDR2 are MNHNY and SVGAGI (reference sequence). V lost 5 bases and J lost 7, with 12 bases in between. TCRdb's table, derived via immunoSEQ multiplex PCR, lists solely in-frame clones and lacks some. The data hold approximately 2.1 million clones, with roughly 93% observed a single time. This receptor was taken from a man aged 18-30 years in good health. Some clones in this sample may be carry-over from other donors' samples. V gene TRBV6-6 combines with J gene TRBJ1-5, with D uncertain. The sequenced material came from naive CD4+ T cells from PBMCs. Specified subset: CD45RA+ positively selected. The CDR3 DNA is TGTGCCAGCAGTACGGTTTGGCTACAGCCCCAGCATTTT. Encoded protein: CASSTVWLQPQHF.